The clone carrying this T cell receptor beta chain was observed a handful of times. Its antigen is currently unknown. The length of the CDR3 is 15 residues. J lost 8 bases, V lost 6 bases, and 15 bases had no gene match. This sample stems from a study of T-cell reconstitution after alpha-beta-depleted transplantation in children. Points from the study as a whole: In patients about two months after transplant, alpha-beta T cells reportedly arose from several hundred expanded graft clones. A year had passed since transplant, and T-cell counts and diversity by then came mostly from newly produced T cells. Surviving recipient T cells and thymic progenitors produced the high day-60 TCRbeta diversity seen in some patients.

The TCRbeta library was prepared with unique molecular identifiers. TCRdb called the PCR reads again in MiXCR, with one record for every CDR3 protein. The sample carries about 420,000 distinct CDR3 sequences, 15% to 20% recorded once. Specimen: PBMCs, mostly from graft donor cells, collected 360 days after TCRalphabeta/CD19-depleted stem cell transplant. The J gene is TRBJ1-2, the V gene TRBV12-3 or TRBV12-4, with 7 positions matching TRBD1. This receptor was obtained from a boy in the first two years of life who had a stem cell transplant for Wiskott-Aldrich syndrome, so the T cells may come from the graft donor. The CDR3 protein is CASSPRLQGVRGYTF. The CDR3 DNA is TGTGCCAGCAGCCCCAGGTTGCAGGGGGTTCGCGGCTACACCTTC.